The clone carrying this TCR beta chain was found many times. Its antigen is not identified. The CDR3 regions of TCR beta were amplified from RNA transcripts. The TCR CDR3 was amplified in a first-round RT-PCR using the HTBI primer set. TCRdb reprocessed the multiplex PCR reads with MiXCR, giving one entry per CDR3 protein. The sample lists roughly 650,000 distinct CDR3 sequences; 16% were seen once. The data originate from a study of T cells in Graves' hyperthyroidism and ophthalmopathy. The overall study: Peripheral blood was drawn at first diagnosis, prior to all treatment. Study-wide findings and caveats: Expanded thyroid clonotypes (above 0.001) were mostly also found in blood.

With 3 bases removed from V and 6 bases from J, the gap between germline ends came to 11 bases. Germline V CDR1 and CDR2: KGHSH, LQKENI. The CDR3 contains 13 residues. Specimen: blood. The source of this sequence is a woman between 40 and 55 years old with Graves' ophthalmopathy. The chain uses TRBV18 and TRBJ1-1; D remains unclear. CDR3 in DNA: TGTGCCAGCTCACCCAGGCAGGACGCTGAAGCTTTCTTT. Encoded protein: CASSPRQDAEAFF.